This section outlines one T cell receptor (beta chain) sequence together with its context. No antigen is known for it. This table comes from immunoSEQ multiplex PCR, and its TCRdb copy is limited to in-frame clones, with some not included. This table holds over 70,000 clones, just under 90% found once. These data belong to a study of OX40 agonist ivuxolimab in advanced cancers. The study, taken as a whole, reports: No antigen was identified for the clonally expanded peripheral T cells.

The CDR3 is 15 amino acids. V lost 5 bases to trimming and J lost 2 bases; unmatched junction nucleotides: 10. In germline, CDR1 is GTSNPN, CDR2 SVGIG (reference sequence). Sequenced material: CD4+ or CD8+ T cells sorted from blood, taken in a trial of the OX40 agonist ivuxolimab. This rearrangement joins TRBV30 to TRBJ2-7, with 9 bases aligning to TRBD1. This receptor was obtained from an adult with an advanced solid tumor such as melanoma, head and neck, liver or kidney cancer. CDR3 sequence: CAWVDRDRVTYEQYF. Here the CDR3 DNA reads TGTGCCTGGGTGGACCGGGACAGGGTCACCTACGAGCAGTACTTC.